This TCR beta chain stems from a study of blood T cell repertoires in COVID-19. The CDR3 sequence is 15 residues long. In germline, CDR1 is GTSNPN, CDR2 SVGIG (reference sequence). With V trimmed by 5 bases and J by 4 bases, 7 bases remained unmatched. Source study methods: Reference gene primer amplification gave estimated nucleated cell counts. The method was immunoSEQ multiplex PCR; TCRdb's version includes in-frame clones alone and lacks a portion of them. For V, J and clone size, that table is used; D and trimming come from the DNA. The table lists about 240,000 clones, about nine tenths of them singletons, with approximately 7.5% in the top ten.

This chain joins TRBV30 and TRBJ2-1, with 11 bases that match TRBD2. This receptor was obtained from a man aged 55 to 70 who had recovered from COVID-19. The sample consisted of peripheral blood. CDR3 region: CAWARGTSGYNEQFF. The CDR3 DNA sequence: TGTGCCTGGGCACGAGGGACTAGCGGTTACAATGAGCAGTTCTTC.